This T cell receptor (beta chain) was observed in a study of CD8 T cells in Susac syndrome. The authors sequenced TCR beta from blood CD8+ and CD4+ T cells. TEMRA cells were FACS-enriched, while CD8+ and CD4+ T cells were negatively isolated. It was with random hexamers that 0.5 to 1 ug RNA was reverse transcribed. The CDR3 of TCR beta was amplified by immunoSEQ multiplex PCR across 54 Vbeta and 13 Jbeta. TCRdb processed the immunoSEQ multiplex PCR reads anew with MiXCR; each CDR3 protein has one entry. The sample holds about 210,000 distinct CDR3 sequences, roughly 96% seen once. Study results and limitations: Acknowledgment was made by the study that its TCR sequencing and HLA analysis involved a relatively small number of individuals.

To note about this clonotype: Its target is not known.

The V and J ends lost 5 bases and 4 bases respectively, with 17 bases between them. The length of the CDR3 is 15 residues. Germline CDR1 MNHEY, CDR2 SMNVEV (reference sequence). The chain combines TRBV27 with TRBJ1-2; D call uncertain. The clonotype originates from a human donor with multiple sclerosis. The sequencing sample was made of CD4+ T cells from PBMCs. The CDR3 sequence: CASSLSRRGSYGYTF. Here the CDR3 DNA reads TGTGCCAGCAGTCTCAGCAGGCGAGGCTCCTATGGCTACACCTTC.